These 20 T cell receptor beta chains came from one sample sequenced in a study of blood T cell repertoires in COVID-19. Clones were sequenced by immunoSEQ multiplex PCR, and TCRdb holds only the in-frame ones, with some missing. Counted here are 300,000 to 400,000 clones, 90% occurring once; the ten biggest clones make up roughly 2.5%. Material: PBMCs or T cells enriched from blood (not recorded which). These receptor sequences come from a man between 60 and 75 years old who had recovered from COVID-19.

The CDR3 DNA sequence: TGTGCCAGCAGTAACCGACTAGCGGGAGAACATGAGCAGTTCTTC. It yields the protein CASSNRLAGEHEQFF. V usage is TRBV6-6 and J usage is TRBJ2-1; 12 nucleotides agree with TRBD2. Germline CDR1 MNHNY, CDR2 SVGAGI (reference sequence). The V segment lost 5 bases and the J segment 8 bases; nucleotides outside the gene matches: 7. This CDR3 is 15 amino acids long.

This clone showed up just once. CDR3 DNA sequence: TGTGCCAGCAGTGAAGTAACAGGGTTTCGCTCCTATAATTCACCCCTCCACTTT. Its protein product is CASSEVTGFRSYNSPLHF. The chain has TRBV6-1 and TRBJ1-6, with TRBD1 as a possible D gene (6 bases). The V gene lost 1 base and the J gene lost 0 bases, with 13 bases spanning the gap. This CDR3 comprises 18 residues. Germline assignment: CDR1 MNHNS and CDR2 SASEGT.

This clone is a singleton in its sample. The V and J genes are TRBV5-1 and TRBJ1-4; D is unresolved. Germline values: CDR1 SGHRS, CDR2 YFSETQ. V lost 4 bases, J lost 1 base, and 8 bases lay in between. The CDR3 has 14 residues. CDR3: CASSPSGTNEKLFF. DNA for the CDR3: TGCGCCAGCAGCCCGAGTGGAACTAATGAAAAACTGTTTTTT.

The chain joins TRBV11-3 to TRBJ2-1, with D maybe TRBD2 (6 bases). Germline V gene data show CDR1 as SGHNT and CDR2 as YENEEA. The CDR3 spans 17 residues. V was shortened by 5 bases and J by 0 bases, with 17 bases between the two germline ends. DNA for the CDR3: TGTGCCAGCAGCATAAAACTTAGCGGAAGCTCCTACAATGAGCAGTTCTTC. It encodes CASSIKLSGSSYNEQFF.

V usage is TRBV2 and J usage is TRBJ2-2; possibly TRBD1 for D (5 bases). Germline loops: CDR1 SNHLY, CDR2 FYNNEI. The V end was cut by 4 bases, the J end by 1 base, with 7 bases between. The CDR3 totals 14 residues. The CDR3 is CASSGQGNTGELFF. The DNA of the CDR3 is TGTGCCAGCAGTGGGCAGGGGAACACCGGGGAGCTGTTTTTT.

CDR3 sequence reads: CASSLLFPSSGAYSYNEQFF. The CDR3 nucleotides read TGTGCCAGCAGCCTCCTCTTCCCCTCTAGCGGGGCTTACTCCTACAATGAGCAGTTCTTC. V gene TRBV3-1 (or the pseudogene TRBV3-2) combines with J gene TRBJ2-1; 9 positions match TRBD2. There are 20 residues in the CDR3. Germline V lookup: CDR1 LGHDT, CDR2 YNNKEL (reference sequence). Trimming cost V 4 bases and J 0 bases; bases outside gene matches: 16.

Regarding this clone: The germline gene is not matched at one end of the junction; a read error may be the cause. This chain connects TRBV4-3 to TRBJ1-6; 8 positions agree with TRBD1. Per the germline V gene, CDR1 is LGHNA and CDR2 is YSLEER. The CDR3 contains 21 residues. CDR3 residues: CASSQETGATNSGIYNSPLHF. Written as DNA, the CDR3 is TGCGCCAGCAGTCAAGAGACAGGGGCCACCAATTCTGGAATTTATAATTCACCCCTCCACTTT.

This clone was picked up one time. The J gene is TRBJ1-2, the V gene TRBV6-5; maybe TRBD1 (6 bases). Germline V lookup: CDR1 MNHEY, CDR2 SVGAGI. The CDR3 consists of 14 residues. V lost 4 bases, J lost 4 bases, and 13 bases lay in between. In nucleotides, the CDR3 is TGTGCCAGCAGTTCCGGGACAACCACCTATGGCTACACCTTC. It codes for CASSSGTTTYGYTF.

The chain couples TRBV6-1 to TRBJ1-5; D is uncertain. The CDR3 is 11 amino acids. V was shortened by 1 base and J by 10 bases, with 5 bases between the two germline ends. CDR1 is MNHNS, CDR2 SASEGT, per germline. CDR3 loop: CASSEGGPQHF. CDR3 sequence (DNA): TGTGCCAGCAGTGAAGGCGGACCCCAGCATTTT.

The chain uses TRBV6-5 and TRBJ1-2; 8 nucleotides agree with TRBD1. Germline CDR1 reads MNHEY; CDR2 reads SVGAGI. Trimming removed 0 bases from V and 10 bases from J; junction bases left unmatched: 7. The CDR3 contains 14 residues. The CDR3 is CASSYSPGQDLYTF. The CDR3 coding sequence is TGTGCCAGCAGTTACTCCCCGGGACAGGATCTCTACACCTTC.

The V gene is TRBV3-1 (or the pseudogene TRBV3-2), the J gene TRBJ1-4; D call uncertain. Germline V CDR1 and CDR2: LGHDT, YNNKEL (reference sequence). The CDR3 is made up of 13 amino acids. Trimming left V 1 base short and J 11 bases short, with 11 bases between. The CDR3: CASSQGRKEKLFF. CDR3 bases: TGTGCCAGCAGCCAAGGGAGAAAAGAGAAACTGTTTTTT.

The chain is built from TRBV7-8 and TRBJ1-2; unclear D gene. Per the germline V gene, CDR1 is SGHVS and CDR2 is FQNEAQ. The ends were cut back, 8 bases at V and 2 bases at J, with 18 bases in the middle. This CDR3 spans 15 amino acids. The CDR3 DNA is TGTGCCAGCGGCATCCCTATTACTAGAAACTATGGCTACACCTTC. Residues: CASGIPITRNYGYTF.

V gene TRBV30 combines with J gene TRBJ1-6; 8 bases agree with TRBD1. Germline values: CDR1 GTSNPN, CDR2 SVGIG (reference sequence). The CDR3 totals 16 residues. V trimming: 1 base; J trimming: 6 bases; junction bases outside the gene matches: 8. This CDR3 reads CAWSEGAGGFNSPLHF. Here the CDR3 DNA reads TGTGCCTGGAGTGAAGGGGCAGGGGGCTTTAATTCACCCCTCCACTTT.

The J gene is TRBJ2-7, the V gene TRBV9, with a possible D match to TRBD2 (5 bases). The germline gives CDR1 SGDLS, CDR2 YYNGEE. The CDR3 extends over 15 amino acids. Trimming shortened V by 0 bases and J by 0 bases, and 10 bases separated the two germline ends. CDR3 amino acids: CASSVGSTSSYEQYF. Written as DNA, the CDR3 is TGTGCCAGCAGCGTAGGGTCAACTAGCTCCTACGAGCAGTACTTC. The complete variable domain, with remaining parts taken from reference TRBV9 and TRBJ2-7, reads DSGVTQTPKHLITATGQRVTLRCSPRSGDLSVYWYQQSLDQGLQFLIQYYNGEERAKGNILERFSAQQFPDLHSELNLSSLELGDSALYFCASSVGSTSSYEQYFGPGTRLTVT.

CDR3 protein: CASTTGGGGYTF. In nucleotides, the CDR3 is TGTGCCAGCACCACAGGGGGCGGTGGCTACACCTTC. This chain uses TRBV28 with TRBJ1-2; 9 positions agree with TRBD1. This CDR3 contains 12 residues. V shed 7 bases and J 7 bases; nucleotides not matched to a gene: 4. The germline CDR1 and CDR2 sequences are MDHEN and SYDVKM.

This chain connects TRBV7-9 to TRBJ2-3, with D possibly matching TRBD1 (6 bases). CDR3 length equals 15 residues. Germline CDR1 reads SEHNR; CDR2 reads FQNEAQ (reference sequence). Trimming left V 1 base short and J 0 bases short, with 8 bases between. This CDR3 reads CASSLVGASTDTQYF. CDR3 nucleotide sequence: TGTGCCAGCAGCTTAGTGGGGGCGAGCACAGATACGCAGTATTTT.

The V and J genes are TRBV19 and TRBJ2-6, with a possible D match to TRBD1 (6 bases). Trimming stripped 6 bases from V and 0 bases from J, with 9 bases between. This CDR3 is built from 15 residues. Looked up from germline, CDR1 is LNHDA and CDR2 is SQIVND (reference sequence). The CDR3 here is CASRTRGSGANVLTF. The DNA of the CDR3 is TGTGCCAGTAGGACCAGGGGCTCTGGGGCCAACGTCCTGACTTTC. The entire variable domain, with the rest obtained from reference TRBV19 and TRBJ2-6, is as follows: DGGITQSPKYLFRKEGQNVTLSCEQNLNHDAMYWYRQDPGQGLRLIYYSQIVNDFQKGDIAEGYSVSREKKESFPLTVTSAQKNPTAFYLCASRTRGSGANVLTFGAGSRLTVL.

This chain uses TRBV18 with TRBJ2-7, with D hard to call. Per germline, CDR1 KGHSH and CDR2 LQKENI. Trimming removed 5 bases at V and 4 bases at J, with 15 bases between. This CDR3 is built from 14 residues. The CDR3 sequence is CASSITWSPYEQYF. DNA of the CDR3: TGTGCCAGCTCAATAACATGGTCCCCTTACGAGCAGTACTTC. The variable domain in full, with the rest retrieved from reference TRBV18 and TRBJ2-7, is NAGVMQNPRHLVRRRGQEARLRCSPMKGHSHVYWYRQLPEEGLKFMVYLQKENIIDESGMPKERFSAEFPKEGPSILRIQQVVRGDSAAYFCASSITWSPYEQYFGPGTRLTVT.

The chain has TRBV7-2 and TRBJ2-7; 10 bases line up with TRBD2. There are 15 residues in the CDR3. After removal of 4 bases from V and 4 bases from J, the junction contained 7 bases not matched to a gene. CDR1 and CDR2 from the germline V gene are SGHTA and FQGNSA. The chain's CDR3 is CASSSFKRGGYEQYF. CDR3 DNA: TGTGCCAGCAGCTCCTTCAAGCGGGGGGGTTACGAGCAGTACTTC.

The gene calls are TRBV27 and TRBJ1-2; tentative D call: TRBD1 (5 bases). The CDR3 runs to 15 residues. The V gene's germline CDR1 is MNHEY and CDR2 SMNVEV (reference sequence). V was clipped by 6 bases and J by 8 bases, with 22 bases between them. CDR3 sequence: CASRGGGNQKGGYTF. In DNA form, the CDR3 reads TGTGCCAGCAGGGGGGGAGGGAATCAGAAGGGAGGCTACACCTTC.